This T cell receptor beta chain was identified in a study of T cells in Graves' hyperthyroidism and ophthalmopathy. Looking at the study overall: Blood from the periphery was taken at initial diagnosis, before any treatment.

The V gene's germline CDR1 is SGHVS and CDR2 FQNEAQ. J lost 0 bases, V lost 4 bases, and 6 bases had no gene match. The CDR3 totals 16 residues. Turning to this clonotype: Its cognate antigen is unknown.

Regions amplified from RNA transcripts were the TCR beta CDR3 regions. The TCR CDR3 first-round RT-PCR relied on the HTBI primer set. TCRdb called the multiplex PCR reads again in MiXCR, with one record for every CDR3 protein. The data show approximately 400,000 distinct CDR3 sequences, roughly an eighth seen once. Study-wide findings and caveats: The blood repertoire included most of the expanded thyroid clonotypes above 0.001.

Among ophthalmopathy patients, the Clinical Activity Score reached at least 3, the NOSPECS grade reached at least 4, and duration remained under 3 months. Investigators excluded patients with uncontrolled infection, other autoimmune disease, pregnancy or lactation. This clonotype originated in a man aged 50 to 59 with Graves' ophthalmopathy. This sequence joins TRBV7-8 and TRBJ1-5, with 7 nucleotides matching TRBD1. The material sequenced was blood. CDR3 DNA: TGTGCCAGCAGCTCGGGACAGATTATTAGCAATCAGCCCCAGCATTTT. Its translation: CASSSGQIISNQPQHF. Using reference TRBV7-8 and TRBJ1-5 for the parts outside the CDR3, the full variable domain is GAGVSQSPRYKVAKRGQDVALRCDPISGHVSLFWYQQALGQGPEFLTYFQNEAQLDKSGLPSDRFFAERPEGSVSTLKIQRTQQEDSAVYLCASSSGQIISNQPQHFGDGTRLSIL.